The rows below give T cell receptor beta chains drawn from one sample of a study of blood T cell repertoires in COVID-19. Only in-frame clones appear in the TCRdb table, and some are missing; sequencing was by immunoSEQ multiplex PCR. The table has tens of thousands of clones, around 83% seen once. Sequenced input: peripheral blood. The receptor source for this set is a man aged 30 to 45 with COVID-19, enrolled during active disease. CDR3s include the opening cysteine and the closing phenylalanine or tryptophan. A D gene is named only where the DNA matches it firmly. For some rows the clone size is stated as once, few or many, or as a class when expanded; others skip it.

J	D	V	size	DNA	CDR3
TRBJ1-4	TRBD1	TRBV4-2	NA	TGTGCCAGCAGCCAAGAGGCGGGGACAGGTAATGAAAAACTGTTTTTT	CASSQEAGTGNEKLFF
TRBJ1-6	NA	TRBV28	NA	TGTGCCAGCGGTGGCAGGGGCAGTTCACCCCTCCACTTT	CASGGRGSSPLHF
TRBJ1-2	TRBD1	TRBV28	NA	TGTGCCAGCAGTTTACCGTGGGACAGGCGCTATGGCTACACCTTC	CASSLPWDRRYGYTF
TRBJ2-1	TRBD2	TRBV9	NA	TGTGCCAGCAGCTACAGCGGGGGATCCTACAATGAGCAGTTCTTC	CASSYSGGSYNEQFF
TRBJ2-2	NA	TRBV27	once	TGTGCCAGCAGACGACAGGAGAGCGCCGGGGAGCTGTTTTTT	CASRRQESAGELFF
TRBJ1-5	NA	TRBV30	NA	TGTGCCTGGAGTGTCCTCCGGAATCAGCCCCAGCATTTT	CAWSVLRNQPQHF
TRBJ1-2	TRBD1	TRBV5-1	NA	TGCGCCAGCAGGGGGACAGGACAAAATGGCTACACCTTC	CASRGTGQNGYTF
TRBJ2-3	TRBD1	TRBV7-9	NA	TGTGCCAGCAGCAAGAACAGGGGGCCTTACACAGATACGCAGTATTTT	CASSKNRGPYTDTQYF
TRBJ2-3	NA	TRBV5-1	NA	TGCGCCAGCAGCTCTAGACAGACAGATACGCAGTATTTT	CASSSRQTDTQYF
TRBJ2-7	TRBD1	TRBV28	NA	TGTGCCAGCAGTAGGACGACAGGGGCGGACTCCTACGAGCAGTACTTC	CASSRTTGADSYEQYF
TRBJ1-2	NA	TRBV5-4	NA	TGTGCCAGCAGCTTGGGGGGGGCTAACTATGGCTACACCTTC	CASSLGGANYGYTF
TRBJ1-5	TRBD1	TRBV6-1	NA	TGTGCCAGCAGTGAACGGGGGACAGGGATTAGCAATCAGCCCCAGCATTTT	CASSERGTGISNQPQHF
TRBJ1-2	TRBD1	TRBV25-1	NA	TGTGCCAGCGGAGGGGGCGGGGAACTTGGAGGAGGCTACACCTTC	CASGGGGELGGGYTF
TRBJ2-7	NA	TRBV3-1/TRBV3-2	NA	TGTGCCAGCAGCGCGCCGAGCTCCTACGAGCAGTACTTC	CASSAPSSYEQYF
TRBJ2-1	TRBD1	TRBV11-2	NA	TGTGCCAGCAGCCCCACGGACAGGGGCGGGAATGAGCAGTTCTTC	CASSPTDRGGNEQFF
TRBJ1-1	TRBD1	TRBV2	NA	TGTGCCAGCAGTGGGGGACAGCCTATGAACACTGAAGCTTTCTTT	CASSGGQPMNTEAFF